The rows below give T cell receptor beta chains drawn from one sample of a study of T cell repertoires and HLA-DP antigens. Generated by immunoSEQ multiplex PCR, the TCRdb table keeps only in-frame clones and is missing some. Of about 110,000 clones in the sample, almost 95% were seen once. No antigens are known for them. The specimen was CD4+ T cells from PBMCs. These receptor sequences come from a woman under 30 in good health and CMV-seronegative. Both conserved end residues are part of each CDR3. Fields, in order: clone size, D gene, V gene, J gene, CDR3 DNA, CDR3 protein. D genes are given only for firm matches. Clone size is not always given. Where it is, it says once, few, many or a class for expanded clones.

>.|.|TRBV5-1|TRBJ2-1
TGCGCCAGCAGCCCAGCGACTAGTTTAATGGGCTACAATGAGCAGTTCTTC
CASSPATSLMGYNEQFF
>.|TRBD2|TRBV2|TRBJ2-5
TGTGCCAGCAGTGACTCGGGGGGGAGGGAGACCCAGTACTTC
CASSDSGGRETQYF
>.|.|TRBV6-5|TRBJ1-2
TGTGCCAGCAGTTACTCCCGCGCAGGGCGAGGCTACACCTTC
CASSYSRAGRGYTF
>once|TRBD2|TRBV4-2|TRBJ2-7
TGTGCCAGCAGCCAAATCGTCGCTAGCGGGAGATACGAGCAGTACTTC
CASSQIVASGRYEQYF
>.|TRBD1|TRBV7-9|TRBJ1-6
TGTGCCAGCAGTGAGACAGGGGGAACAGGGAATTCACCCCTCCACTTT
CASSETGGTGNSPLHF
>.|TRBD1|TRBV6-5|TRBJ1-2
TGTGCCACCCAGGACCCGACAGGGCAGGGCTATGGCTACACCTTC
CATQDPTGQGYGYTF
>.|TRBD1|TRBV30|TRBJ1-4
TGTGCCTGGAGGGAGACAGGGTCTCATGAAAAACTGTTTTTT
CAWRETGSHEKLFF
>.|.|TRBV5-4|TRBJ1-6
TGTGCCAGCAGCTTGTTGTCTCCCTATGGAAATTCACCCCTCCACTTT
CASSLLSPYGNSPLHF
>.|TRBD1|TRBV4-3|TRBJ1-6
TGCGCCAGCAGCCAAGATCGCGGCGGGACAGCCTATAATTCACCCCTCCACTTT
CASSQDRGGTAYNSPLHF
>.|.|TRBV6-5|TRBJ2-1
TGTGCCAGCAGCGCAGGGGGGGCGGGGAGAGGTGAGCAGTTCTTC
CASSAGGAGRGEQFF
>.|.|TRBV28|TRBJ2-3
TGTGCCAGCAGTCCGTACTCGGGACTGAGAGCAGATACGCAGTATTTT
CASSPYSGLRADTQYF
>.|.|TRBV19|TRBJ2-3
TGTGCCAGTAGTATAGGGAGGGCCCCAGATACGCAGTATTTT
CASSIGRAPDTQYF
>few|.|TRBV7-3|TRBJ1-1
TGTGCCAGCAGCTTGAACAGGGACACTGAAGCTTTCTTT
CASSLNRDTEAFF
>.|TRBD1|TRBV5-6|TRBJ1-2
TGTGCCAGCAGCTCCCTCCCAGGGGGCGCGGACTATGGCTACACCTTC
CASSSLPGGADYGYTF
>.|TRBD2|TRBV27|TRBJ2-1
TGTGCCAGCAGGAGAGATCTAGCGGGAATATACAATGAGCAGTTCTTC
CASRRDLAGIYNEQFF
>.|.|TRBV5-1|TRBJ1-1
TGCGCCAGCAGCTTGGTCGGGCAGGGGAGTGAAGCTTTCTTT
CASSLVGQGSEAFF
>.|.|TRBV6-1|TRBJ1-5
TGTGCCAGCAGTGCCCAGCAGGTGGGCGCAAATTTT
CASSAQQVGANF
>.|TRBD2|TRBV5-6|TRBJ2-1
TGTGCCAGCAGCCCTAACCTAGCGGGAGGGTCCAATGAGCAGTTCTTC
CASSPNLAGGSNEQFF
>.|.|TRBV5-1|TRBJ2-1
TGCGCCAGCAGCTTGGGGCTAGGCTCCTACAATGAGCAGTTCTTC
CASSLGLGSYNEQFF
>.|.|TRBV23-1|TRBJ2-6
TGCGCCAGCAGTCCTAGTTGGAGACATCCTTCTGGGGCCAACGTCCTGACTTTC
CASSPSWRHPSGANVLTF
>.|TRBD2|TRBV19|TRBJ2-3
TGTGCCAGTAGTATTGGCTTAGCGGGGGGCTCCCCCACAGATACGCAGTATTTT
CASSIGLAGGSPTDTQYF
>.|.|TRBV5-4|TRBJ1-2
TGTGCCAGCAGCTTGGCCAGGGCAGACTTAGTCTTC
CASSLARADLVF
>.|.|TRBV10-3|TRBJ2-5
TGTGCCATCAGTGATTGGGCAGGGAGAGGGGAGACCCAGTACTTC
CAISDWAGRGETQYF
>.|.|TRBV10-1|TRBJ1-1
TGCGCCAGCAGGGCGACAAGGAACACTGAAGCTTTCTTT
CASRATRNTEAFF